These 20 T cell receptor beta chains came from one sample sequenced in a study of blood T cell repertoires in COVID-19. Clones were read by immunoSEQ multiplex PCR, and TCRdb kept only the in-frame ones, dropping some. This sample has roughly 160,000 clones; about 85% occur once, and the top ten carry 7.5% to 10%. Specimen: peripheral blood. These receptors were taken from an elderly woman with COVID-19, enrolled during active disease.

The chain is built from TRBV21-1 and TRBJ1-1. TRBV21-1 is a pseudogene. The CDR3 has 13 residues. Here the CDR3 DNA reads TGTGCCAGCCGAGCGGGTTGGCGGCTTGAAGCTTTCTTT. Protein: CASRAGWRLEAFF.

The rearrangement joins TRBV2 to TRBJ2-2; D perhaps matches TRBD1 (6 bases). Germline CDR1 is SNHLY and CDR2 is FYNNEI. Trimming pared 3 bases from V and 7 bases from J, leaving 9 bases between. The length of the CDR3 is 13 residues. The CDR3 DNA sequence: TGTGCCAGCAGTGATGGGGGCCTCGGGGAGCTGTTTTTT. Its protein product is CASSDGGLGELFF.

This clone was seen a few times. The chain is built from TRBV10-3 and TRBJ1-2, with 10 positions matching TRBD1. The germline gives CDR1 ENHRY, CDR2 SYGVKD. CDR3 length equals 12 residues. V was clipped by 8 bases and J by 8 bases; unmatched bases: 5. CDR3 sequence: CAIGGQGEGYTF. The DNA for the CDR3 is TGTGCCATCGGCGGACAGGGGGAGGGCTACACCTTC.

This clone was observed once. The chain couples TRBV28 to TRBJ1-6; D is undetermined. Germline assignment: CDR1 MDHEN and CDR2 SYDVKM. The CDR3 is 13 residues long. Trimming pared 5 bases from V and 10 bases from J, leaving 12 bases between. CDR3 protein: CASSMGRGSPLHF. The CDR3 coding sequence is TGTGCCAGCAGTATGGGCAGAGGGTCACCCCTCCACTTT.

The chain carries TRBV6-5 and TRBJ2-1; 11 bases line up with TRBD2. J lost 3 bases, V lost 8 bases, and 3 bases had no gene match. In germline, CDR1 is MNHEY, CDR2 SVGAGI. The CDR3 is 14 residues long. CDR3 protein: CASDGLAGYNEQFF. The DNA of the CDR3 is TGTGCCAGCGATGGACTAGCGGGCTACAATGAGCAGTTCTTC.

The genes are TRBV3-1 (or the pseudogene TRBV3-2) and TRBJ1-3; D not resolved. The CDR3 covers 16 residues. Trimming shortened V by 5 bases and J by 0 bases, and 14 bases separated the two germline ends. From germline, CDR1 is LGHDT and CDR2 YNNKEL (reference sequence). The CDR3: CASSEGRSLSGNTIYF. CDR3 bases: TGTGCCAGCAGCGAGGGAAGGTCCCTCTCTGGAAACACCATATATTTT.

The V and J genes are TRBV11-1 and TRBJ2-7; a weak D match, TRBD2 (5 bases). The CDR3 length is 13 residues. The V gene lost 3 bases and the J gene lost 2 bases, with 8 bases spanning the gap. Germline CDR1 and CDR2: SGHAT and FQDESV (reference sequence). In DNA, the CDR3 is TGTGCCAGCAGCTTGGACTCCGCCTACGAGCAGTACTTC. It yields the protein CASSLDSAYEQYF.

In nucleotides, the CDR3 is TGTGCCAGCAGCCTCACTGGACAGGGGAGAAACACCATATATTTT. Its protein product is CASSLTGQGRNTIYF. The chain couples TRBV3-1 (or the pseudogene TRBV3-2) to TRBJ1-3; TRBD1 aligns across 9 bases. Trimming at V came to 4 bases and at J to 5 bases, leaving 6 bases not matched to a gene. The CDR3 has 15 amino acids. Germline values: CDR1 LGHDT, CDR2 YNNKEL (reference sequence).

The V call is TRBV10-3, the J call TRBJ1-3; D is perhaps TRBD1 (5 bases). The V gene's germline CDR1 is ENHRY and CDR2 SYGVKD. The length of the CDR3 is 16 residues. Trimming stripped 0 bases from V and 2 bases from J, with 11 bases between. CDR3: CAISESGGAAGNTIYF. CDR3 DNA sequence: TGTGCCATCAGTGAGTCCGGGGGAGCCGCTGGAAACACCATATATTTT.

This chain joins TRBV5-1 and TRBJ1-1, with D uncertain. The CDR3 spans 16 residues. From germline, CDR1 is SGHRS and CDR2 YFSETQ. The V end lost 3 bases, the J end lost 0 bases, and 15 bases lay between the germline ends. CDR3 in DNA: TGCGCCAGCAGCTACCCAACTGCATCGATGAACACTGAAGCTTTCTTT. This translates into CASSYPTASMNTEAFF. The complete variable domain, with remaining parts taken from reference TRBV5-1 and TRBJ1-1, reads KAGVTQTPRYLIKTRGQQVTLSCSPISGHRSVSWYQQTPGQGLQFLFEYFSETQRNKGNFPGRFSGRQFSNSRSEMNVSTLELGDSALYLCASSYPTASMNTEAFFGQGTRLTVV.

The chain couples TRBV6-5 to TRBJ2-7; D possibly corresponds to TRBD2 (6 bases). Germline CDR1 is MNHEY and CDR2 is SVGAGI. V lost 8 bases and J 2 bases, leaving 13 bases between the germline ends. The CDR3 extends over 13 amino acids. The DNA for the CDR3 is TGTGCCAGCCGGGCGGGGCCGACCTACGAGCAGTACTTC. Its translation is CASRAGPTYEQYF.

The chain joins TRBV29-1 to TRBJ1-2; 8 bases are a match to TRBD1. Unmatched junction bases numbered 18, after V lost 4 bases and J lost 8 bases. Germline V gives CDR1 SQVTM, CDR2 ANQGSEA. The CDR3 runs to 16 residues. CDR3: CSVAGGQEDSNGGYTF. The CDR3 DNA follows: TGCAGCGTTGCGGGGGGACAGGAAGATTCGAACGGGGGCTACACCTTC.

V is TRBV5-5 and J is TRBJ1-2, with a tentative D call TRBD1 (5 bases). Trimming stripped 4 bases from V and 3 bases from J, with 28 bases between. Per the germline V gene, CDR1 is SGHKS and CDR2 is YYEKEE (reference sequence). The CDR3 spans 19 residues. The DNA for the CDR3 is TGTGCCAGCAGCCCGCGGGGTGGCAGGGTAATGAGGATTGACTATGGCTACACCTTC. Its translation: CASSPRGGRVMRIDYGYTF.

The J gene is TRBJ1-4, the V gene TRBV25-1; 8 nucleotides align to TRBD1. There are 13 residues in the CDR3. Germline trimming cut 7 bases from V and 7 bases from J; bases unmatched to any gene: 5. The V gene's germline CDR1 is MGHDK and CDR2 SYGVNS. The CDR3 loop is CASNRGTAEKLFF. Written as DNA, the CDR3 is TGTGCCAGCAACAGGGGGACCGCTGAAAAACTGTTTTTT.

This chain joins TRBV5-1 and TRBJ1-4, with TRBD1 matching over 10 bases. The CDR3 has 17 amino acids. Germline loops: CDR1 SGHRS, CDR2 YFSETQ. With 4 bases clipped from V and 3 bases from J, the junction kept 9 bases outside the gene matches. CDR3: CASSPPGQGLANEKLFF. The CDR3, as DNA: TGCGCCAGCAGCCCACCGGGACAGGGGTTGGCTAATGAAAAACTGTTTTTT.

This clone was found a few times. The chain recombines TRBV11-2 with TRBJ1-3; D gene uncertain. The germline V gene encodes CDR1 SGHAT and CDR2 FQNNGV. Trimming removed 1 base from V and 2 bases from J, with 9 bases in between. The CDR3 sequence is 15 residues long. CDR3 sequence (DNA): TGTGCCAGCAGCTTAGTGGGGAGTCCTGGAAACACCATATATTTT. It codes for CASSLVGSPGNTIYF. The full variable domain, its missing parts supplied by reference TRBV11-2 and TRBJ1-3, is EAGVAQSPRYKIIEKRQSVAFWCNPISGHATLYWYQQILGQGPKLLIQFQNNGVVDDSQLPKDRFSAERLKGVDSTLKIQPAKLEDSAVYLCASSLVGSPGNTIYFGEGSWLTVV.

This clone has just a few counts. The J gene is TRBJ1-3, the V gene TRBV28; 9 bases match TRBD1. This CDR3 contains 16 residues. Germline V CDR1 and CDR2: MDHEN, SYDVKM. Trimming took 5 bases from V and 4 from J; bases not matched to a gene: 9. The CDR3 sequence: CASSIPQGAWGNTIYF. The CDR3 DNA follows: TGTGCCAGCAGTATTCCACAGGGGGCCTGGGGAAACACCATATATTTT.

This sequence joins TRBV7-2 and TRBJ1-5; 8 nucleotides line up with TRBD1. This CDR3 has 15 amino acids. J lost 10 bases, V lost 4 bases, and 12 bases had no gene match. CDR1 SGHTA and CDR2 FQGNSA come from the germline V gene. CDR3 coding DNA: TGTGCCAGCAGCTCCGAAAAGCGACAGGGGTCCCCCCAGCATTTT. Residues: CASSSEKRQGSPQHF.

This clone is a singleton in its sample. This chain joins TRBV7-9 and TRBJ1-5; no definite D call. V was shortened by 8 bases and J by 7 bases, with 15 bases between the two germline ends. The CDR3 extends over 13 amino acids. Germline V gene data show CDR1 as SEHNR and CDR2 as FQNEAQ (reference sequence). The CDR3 spells CASSRGFGQPQHF. CDR3 coding DNA: TGTGCCAGCTCAAGAGGGTTCGGGCAGCCCCAGCATTTT.

This clone was seen just once. The rearrangement links TRBV7-9 to TRBJ1-4; 8 bases are shared with TRBD1. Germline CDR1 and CDR2: SEHNR and FQNEAQ (reference sequence). The junction had 6 bases not matched to a gene; V was cut back by 2 bases and J by 10 bases. This CDR3 region has 14 residues. This CDR3 reads CASSLTDRAGKLFF. The CDR3 DNA is TGTGCCAGCAGCTTAACGGACAGGGCTGGAAAACTGTTTTTT.